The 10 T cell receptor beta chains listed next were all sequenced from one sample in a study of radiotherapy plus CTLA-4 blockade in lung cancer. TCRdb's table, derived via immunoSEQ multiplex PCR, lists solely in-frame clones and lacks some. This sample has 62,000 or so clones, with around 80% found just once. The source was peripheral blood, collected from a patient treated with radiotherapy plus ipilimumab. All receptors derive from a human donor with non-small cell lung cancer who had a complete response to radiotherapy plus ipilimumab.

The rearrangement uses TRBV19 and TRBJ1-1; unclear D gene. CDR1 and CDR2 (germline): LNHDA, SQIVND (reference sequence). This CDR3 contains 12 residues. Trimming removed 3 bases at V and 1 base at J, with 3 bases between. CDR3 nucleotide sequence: TGTGCCAGTAGTATTGGGAACACTGAAGCTTTCTTT. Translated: CASSIGNTEAFF.

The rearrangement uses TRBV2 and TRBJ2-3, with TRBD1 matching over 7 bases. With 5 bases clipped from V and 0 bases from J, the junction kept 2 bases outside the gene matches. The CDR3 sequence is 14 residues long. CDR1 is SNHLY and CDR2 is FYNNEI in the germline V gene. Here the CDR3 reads CASSRQGSTDTQYF. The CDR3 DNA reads TGTGCCAGCAGTAGACAGGGAAGCACAGATACGCAGTATTTT.

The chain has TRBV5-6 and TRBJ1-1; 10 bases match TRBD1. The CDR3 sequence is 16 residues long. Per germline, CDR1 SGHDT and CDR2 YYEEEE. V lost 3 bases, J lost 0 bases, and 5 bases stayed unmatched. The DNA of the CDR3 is TGTGCCAGCAGCTACGGACAGGGGGGAATGAACACTGAAGCTTTCTTT. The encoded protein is CASSYGQGGMNTEAFF.

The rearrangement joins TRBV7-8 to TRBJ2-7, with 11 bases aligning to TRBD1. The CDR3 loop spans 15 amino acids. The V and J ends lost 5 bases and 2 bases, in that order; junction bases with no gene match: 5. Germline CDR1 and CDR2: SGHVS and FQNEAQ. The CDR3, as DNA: TGTGCCAGCAGCCTTCCGGGACAGGGGGCCTACGAGCAGTACTTC. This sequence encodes CASSLPGQGAYEQYF.

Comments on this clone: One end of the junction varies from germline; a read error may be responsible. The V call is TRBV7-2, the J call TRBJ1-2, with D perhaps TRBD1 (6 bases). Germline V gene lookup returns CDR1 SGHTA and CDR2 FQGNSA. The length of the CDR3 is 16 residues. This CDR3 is CVSRPVTQTGRHGYTF. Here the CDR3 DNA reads TGTGTCAGCAGACCAGTGACCCAGACAGGCCGACATGGCTACACCTTC. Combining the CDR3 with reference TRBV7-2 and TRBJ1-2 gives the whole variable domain GAGVSQSPSNKVTEKGKDVELRCDPISGHTALYWYRQSLGQGLEFLIYFQGNSAPDKSGLPSDRFSAERTGGSVSTLTIQRTQQEDSAVYLCVSRPVTQTGRHGYTFGSGTRLTVV.

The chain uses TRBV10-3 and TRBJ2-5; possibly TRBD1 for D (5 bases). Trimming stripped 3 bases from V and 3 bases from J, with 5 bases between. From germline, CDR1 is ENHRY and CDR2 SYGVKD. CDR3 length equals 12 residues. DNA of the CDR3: TGTGCCATCAGTGAACAGGAAGAGACCCAGTACTTC. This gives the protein CAISEQEETQYF.

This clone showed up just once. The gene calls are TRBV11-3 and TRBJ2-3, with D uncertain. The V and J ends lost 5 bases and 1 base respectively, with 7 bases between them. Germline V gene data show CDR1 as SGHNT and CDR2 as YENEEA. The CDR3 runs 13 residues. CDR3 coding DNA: TGTGCCAGCAGCCCGACTCGCACAGATACGCAGTATTTT. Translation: CASSPTRTDTQYF. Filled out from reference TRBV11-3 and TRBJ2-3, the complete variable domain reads EAGVVQSPRYKIIEKKQPVAFWCNPISGHNTLYWYLQNLGQGPELLIRYENEEAVDDSQLPKDRFSAERLKGVDSTLKIQPAELGDSAVYLCASSPTRTDTQYFGPGTRLTVL.

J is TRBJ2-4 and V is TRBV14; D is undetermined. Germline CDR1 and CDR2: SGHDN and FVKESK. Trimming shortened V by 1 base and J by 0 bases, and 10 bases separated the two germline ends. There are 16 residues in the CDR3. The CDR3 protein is CASSQAGSLAKNIQYF. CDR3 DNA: TGTGCCAGCAGCCAAGCGGGCAGCCTAGCCAAAAACATTCAGTACTTC.

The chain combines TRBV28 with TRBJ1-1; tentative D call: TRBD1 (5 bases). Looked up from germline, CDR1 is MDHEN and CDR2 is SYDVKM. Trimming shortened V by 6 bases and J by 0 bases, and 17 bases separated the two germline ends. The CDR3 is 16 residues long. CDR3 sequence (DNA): TGTGCCAGCAGCCCGTTTCTTAGACAGATGAACACTGAAGCTTTCTTT. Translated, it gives CASSPFLRQMNTEAFF.

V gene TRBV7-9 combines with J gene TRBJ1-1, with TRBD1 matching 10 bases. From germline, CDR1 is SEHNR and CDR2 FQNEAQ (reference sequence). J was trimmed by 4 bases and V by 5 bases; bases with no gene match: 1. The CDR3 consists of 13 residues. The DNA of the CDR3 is TGTGCCAGCAGCGGACAGGGGGGCACTGAAGCTTTCTTT. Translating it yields CASSGQGGTEAFF. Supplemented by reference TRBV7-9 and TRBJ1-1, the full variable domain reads DTGVSQNPRHKITKRGQNVTFRCDPISEHNRLYWYRQTLGQGPEFLTYFQNEAQLEKSRLLSDRFSAERPKGSFSTLEIQRTEQGDSAMYLCASSGQGGTEAFFGQGTRLTVV.